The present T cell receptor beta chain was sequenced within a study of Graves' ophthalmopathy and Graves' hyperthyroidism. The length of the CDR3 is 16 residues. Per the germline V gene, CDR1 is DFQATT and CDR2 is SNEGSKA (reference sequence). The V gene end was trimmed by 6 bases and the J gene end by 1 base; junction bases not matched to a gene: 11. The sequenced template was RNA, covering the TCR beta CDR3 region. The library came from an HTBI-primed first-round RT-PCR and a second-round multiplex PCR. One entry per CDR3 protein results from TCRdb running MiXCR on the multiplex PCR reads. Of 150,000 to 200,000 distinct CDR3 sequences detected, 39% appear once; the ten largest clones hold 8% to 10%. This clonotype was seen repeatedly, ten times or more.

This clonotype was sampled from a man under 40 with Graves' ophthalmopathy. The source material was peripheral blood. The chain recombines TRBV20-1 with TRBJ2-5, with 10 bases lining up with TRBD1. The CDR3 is CSAPRRDRGFQETQYF. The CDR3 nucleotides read TGCAGTGCGCCCCGCCGGGACAGGGGCTTCCAAGAGACCCAGTACTTC.